These 15 T cell receptor beta chains were sequenced from one sample in a study of OX40 agonist ivuxolimab in advanced cancers. Method: immunoSEQ multiplex PCR; TCRdb's copy keeps in-frame clones and lacks some. The table includes about 80,000 clones, around nine tenths detected once. The specimen comprised CD4+ or CD8+ T cells sorted from blood, sampled in a trial of the OX40 agonist ivuxolimab. These receptors originate from an adult with an advanced solid tumor such as melanoma, head and neck, liver or kidney cancer.

The CDR3 region is CASSPGTNNYGYTF. Here the CDR3 DNA reads TGTGCCAGCAGCCCAGGGACCAATAACTATGGCTACACCTTC. The chain has TRBV7-3 and TRBJ1-2, with a possible D match to TRBD1 (5 bases). Germline lookup yields CDR1 SGHTA and CDR2 FQGTGA. Trimming left V 5 bases short and J 1 base short, with 11 bases between. This CDR3 is 14 amino acids long. Based on the CDR3 plus reference TRBV7-3 and TRBJ1-2, the full variable domain is GAGVSQTPSNKVTEKGKYVELRCDPISGHTALYWYRQSLGQGPEFLIYFQGTGAADDSGLPNDRFFAVRPEGSVSTLKIQRTERGDSAVYLCASSPGTNNYGYTFGSGTRLTVV.

In nucleotides, the CDR3 is TGTGCCAGCAGCCCCAGCGGGCTCAGCACAGATACGCAGTATTTT. Its protein product is CASSPSGLSTDTQYF. The chain couples TRBV5-3 to TRBJ2-3; a possible D gene is TRBD2 (6 bases). TRBV5-3 falls under the ORF class, with uncertain function. The CDR3 is 15 amino acids. Trimming shortened V by 8 bases and J by 0 bases, and 16 bases separated the two germline ends.

The rearrangement joins TRBV13 to TRBJ2-7, with D unclear. Trimming shortened V by 1 base and J by 2 bases, and 3 bases separated the two germline ends. The CDR3 totals 12 residues. CDR1 and CDR2 (germline): PRHDT, FYEKMQ (reference sequence). The CDR3 DNA reads as TGTGCCAGCAGCTTAGCCGCCTACGAGCAGTACTTC. Amino acids: CASSLAAYEQYF.

This clone was recorded once. The chain is built from TRBV6-6 and TRBJ1-6; 9 bases are shared with TRBD1. The CDR3 is 16 amino acids. Germline V gives CDR1 MNHNY, CDR2 SVGAGI (reference sequence). J lost 0 bases, V lost 6 bases, and 3 bases had no gene match. The CDR3 DNA sequence: TGTGCCAGCAGGACAGGGGGGAGCTCCTATAATTCACCCCTCCACTTT. This sequence encodes CASRTGGSSYNSPLHF.

This clone was observed once. The chain carries TRBV7-6 and TRBJ2-5; the match to TRBD2 covers 7 bases. Per germline, CDR1 SGHVS and CDR2 FNYEAQ. The CDR3 extends over 15 amino acids. V lost 2 bases and J lost 6; bases outside the gene matches: 9. This chain's CDR3 is CASSLRGGSVQTQYF. CDR3 nucleotide sequence: TGTGCCAGCAGCTTACGGGGCGGGAGCGTACAGACCCAGTACTTC.

The chain recombines TRBV7-8 with TRBJ1-4, with TRBD1 matching over 7 bases. The CDR3 extends over 15 amino acids. Unmatched junction bases numbered 6, after V lost 0 bases and J lost 8 bases. CDR1 and CDR2 (germline): SGHVS, FQNEAQ. CDR3 DNA: TGTGCCAGCAGCTTAGCCACAGGGGTGGCGGAAAAACTGTTTTTT. It encodes CASSLATGVAEKLFF.

J is TRBJ1-2 and V is TRBV27, with unresolved D. Germline CDR1 is MNHEY and CDR2 is SMNVEV (reference sequence). The CDR3 contains 13 residues. With 2 bases removed from V and 2 bases from J, the gap between germline ends came to 6 bases. The CDR3 nucleotides are TGTGCCAGCAGTTTAGTCGGCAACTATGGCTACACCTTC. Translating gives CASSLVGNYGYTF.

In DNA, the CDR3 is TGCGCCAGCAGCCCCACAGGACTAGCGGAGGACTACAATGAGCAGTTCTTC. Amino acids: CASSPTGLAEDYNEQFF. The chain couples TRBV5-1 to TRBJ2-1; 10 bases align to TRBD2. J lost 3 bases, V lost 4 bases, and 10 bases had no gene match. Germline values: CDR1 SGHRS, CDR2 YFSETQ. This CDR3 region has 17 residues.

V gene TRBV28 combines with J gene TRBJ2-1; TRBD2 matches at 8 bases. The germline V gene encodes CDR1 MDHEN and CDR2 SYDVKM. The CDR3 runs 15 residues. V shed 10 bases, J shed 9 bases, and the junction held 17 bases outside the gene matches. CDR3 region: CATTRITGGPSEQFF. The CDR3 coding sequence is TGTGCCACCACCCGAATTACGGGAGGGCCTAGTGAGCAGTTCTTC.

The chain is built from TRBV5-1 and TRBJ2-3, with a tentative D call TRBD1 (6 bases). The CDR3 totals 15 residues. V was shortened by 4 bases and J by 6 bases, with 18 bases between the two germline ends. Germline CDR1 reads SGHRS; CDR2 reads YFSETQ. CDR3 in DNA: TGCGCCAGCAGCCCCCGGGGAGTCCAGGGGGATACGCAGTATTTT. Translating it yields CASSPRGVQGDTQYF.

The chain couples TRBV5-6 to TRBJ2-7, with 9 positions matching TRBD1. The CDR3 loop spans 17 amino acids. J lost 3 bases, V lost 5 bases, and 15 bases had no gene match. Germline CDR1 SGHDT, CDR2 YYEEEE. CDR3 loop: CASRRASGTGTFYEQYF. The CDR3, as DNA: TGTGCCAGCAGGCGGGCTTCCGGGACAGGGACATTCTACGAGCAGTACTTC. Full variable domain (outside the CDR3, taken from reference TRBV5-6 and TRBJ2-7): DAGVTQSPTHLIKTRGQQVTLRCSPKSGHDTVSWYQQALGQGPQFIFQYYEEEERQRGNFPDRFSGHQFPNYSSELNVNALLLGDSALYLCASRRASGTGTFYEQYFGPGTRLTVT.

This clone appeared a few times. The genes are TRBV14 and TRBJ1-1; D gene uncertain. CDR3 size: 15 residues. The germline V and J ends were trimmed by 1 base and 5 bases, with 14 bases remaining between them. In germline, CDR1 is SGHDN, CDR2 FVKESK. The CDR3 sequence is CASSQVRRIGTEAFF. Here the CDR3 DNA reads TGTGCCAGCAGCCAAGTTCGACGGATAGGGACTGAAGCTTTCTTT. The entire variable domain, with the rest obtained from reference TRBV14 and TRBJ1-1, is as follows: EAGVTQFPSHSVIEKGQTVTLRCDPISGHDNLYWYRRVMGKEIKFLLHFVKESKQDESGMPNNRFLAERTGGTYSTLKVQPAELEDSGVYFCASSQVRRIGTEAFFGQGTRLTVV.

This chain joins TRBV5-1 and TRBJ2-1; the D gene is possibly TRBD2 (5 bases). V was clipped by 4 bases and J by 8 bases, with 13 bases between them. The V gene's germline CDR1 is SGHRS and CDR2 YFSETQ. The CDR3 runs 13 residues. This CDR3 is CASSPRQEDEQFF. The CDR3 nucleotides are TGCGCCAGCAGCCCCCGCCAGGAGGATGAGCAGTTCTTC.

The rearrangement uses TRBV27 and TRBJ2-5; no definite D call. Germline V gene sequence: CDR1 MNHEY, CDR2 SMNVEV (reference sequence). V was clipped by 1 base and J by 3 bases, with 12 bases between them. CDR3 length equals 15 residues. Here the CDR3 reads CASSLYETPKETQYF. CDR3 sequence (DNA): TGTGCCAGCAGTTTATATGAGACTCCGAAAGAGACCCAGTACTTC.

J is TRBJ2-7 and V is TRBV28; tentative D call: TRBD1 (5 bases). Germline assignment: CDR1 MDHEN and CDR2 SYDVKM. This CDR3 spans 13 amino acids. Trimming took off 6 bases at V and 0 bases at J, with 9 bases between the two ends. The CDR3 reads CASRDRSSYEQYF. CDR3 nucleotide sequence: TGTGCCAGCAGAGACAGAAGCTCCTACGAGCAGTACTTC.